These T cell receptor beta chains were read from a single sample in a study of human T cells and chemical hapten exposure. TCRdb recomputed calls from the 5' RACE reads with MiXCR, one row per CDR3 protein. In the table there are 130,000 or so distinct CDR3 sequences, 3.5% to 5% of which are singletons. The receptors come from a female donor in good health. The CDR3 runs from the conserved cysteine through the conserved F or W. D genes are given only for firm matches. Where a row states a size, it is once, few, many or the class of an expanded clone; other rows omit it.

v_call	d_call	j_call	clone_size	cdr3_nt	cdr3_aa
TRBV20-1	.	TRBJ1-4	many	TGCAGTGCTAGAGATGGTATAACTAATGAAAAACTGTTTTTT	CSARDGITNEKLFF
TRBV18	TRBD1	TRBJ1-5	many	TGTGCCAGCTCAGCGAACGCTGGGACAGTTAGCAATCAGCCCCAGCATTTT	CASSANAGTVSNQPQHF
TRBV7-2	.	TRBJ2-7	many	TGTGCCAGCAGTTTACTGTGGGGGTTGGACTCCTACGAGCAGTACTTC	CASSLLWGLDSYEQYF
TRBV20-1	.	TRBJ1-1	many	TGCAGTGCAGTCGATGGGGTAAACACTGAAGCTTTCTTT	CSAVDGVNTEAFF
TRBV28	TRBD1	TRBJ1-5	many	TGTGCCAGCAGTTCCTCTCCCGGGACAGTCAATCAGCCCCAGCATTTT	CASSSSPGTVNQPQHF
TRBV7-2	.	TRBJ1-1	many	TGTGCCAGCAGACGAACAGCCGCGAGTGGCACTGAAGCTTTCTTT	CASRRTAASGTEAFF
TRBV9	.	TRBJ2-1	few	TGTGCCAGCAGCATGAACCCGGGTGCCCCCTACAATGAGCAGTTCTTC	CASSMNPGAPYNEQFF
TRBV19	TRBD1	TRBJ1-4	.	TGTGCCAGCAGAAGAACAGGGGCCACTAATGAAAAACTGTTTTTT	CASRRTGATNEKLFF
TRBV6-1	.	TRBJ1-5	many	TGTGCCAGCAGTGAAGTCCCGATCCCGACGGTTAATCAGCCCCAGCATTTT	CASSEVPIPTVNQPQHF
TRBV6-2/TRBV6-3	.	TRBJ2-5	many	TGTGCCAGCAGTTACCGGACGGGTCAAGAGACCCAGTACTTC	CASSYRTGQETQYF
TRBV15	TRBD1	TRBJ1-5	.	TGTGCCACCAGCAGCCCACCGGGACAGGGTTCTTTTAGCAATCAGCCCCAGAATTTT	CATSSPPGQGSFSNQPQNF
TRBV12-3/TRBV12-4	.	TRBJ2-7	many	TGTGCCAGCCGCTTTGCTCCGGGGGCCGGGAACGAGCAGTACTTC	CASRFAPGAGNEQYF
TRBV19	.	TRBJ2-7	many	TGTGCCAGTAGTGAGGCACAGAAGTACGAGCAGTACTTC	CASSEAQKYEQYF
TRBV4-2	.	TRBJ2-3	many	TGTGCCAGCAGCCAAGAAATGACAGATACGCAGTATTTT	CASSQEMTDTQYF
TRBV18	.	TRBJ1-4	many	TGTGCCAGCTCACCGGAAACAGGGAACGAAAAACTGTTTTTT	CASSPETGNEKLFF
TRBV12-3/TRBV12-4	.	TRBJ2-3	few	TGTGCCAGCGGCGGGACCGTGTCAGATACGCAGTATTTT	CASGGTVSDTQYF
TRBV6-2/TRBV6-3	.	TRBJ2-5	many	TGTGCCAGCAGTTACGTCGGCGGGGAGACCCAGTACTTC	CASSYVGGETQYF
TRBV7-2	.	TRBJ1-3	.	TGTGCCAGCAGCTTAGGGGGGGGGAACACCATATATTTT	CASSLGGGNTIYF
TRBV20-1	TRBD2	TRBJ2-3	many	TGCAGTGCTGGCGGGGGGGCCCTATTCGACGCAGATACGCAGTATTTT	CSAGGGALFDADTQYF
TRBV5-4	TRBD1	TRBJ1-1	many	TGTGCCAGCAGCTTTGAGGGGGCGTACAACACTGAAGCTTTCTTT	CASSFEGAYNTEAFF
TRBV14	.	TRBJ1-2	.	TGTGCCAGCAGCCAAGGTTGGGGGTATGGCGACACCTTC	CASSQGWGYGDTF
TRBV5-1	TRBD1	TRBJ1-1	many	TGCGCCAGCAGCTTGGCGGGAGGGACAGGGGACACTGAAGCTTTCTTT	CASSLAGGTGDTEAFF
TRBV6-6	TRBD1	TRBJ1-1	many	TGTGCCAGCAGTTACAACCGACAGGGGGCAAAGCCTGAAGCTTTCTTT	CASSYNRQGAKPEAFF
TRBV27	.	TRBJ2-3	many	TGTGCCAGCAGTTCGGACAGCTCGACAGATACGCAGTATTTT	CASSSDSSTDTQYF
TRBV6-6	.	TRBJ2-1	few	TGTGCCAGCAGTTACTCGGAAGACAGGAGGTACAATGAGCAGTTCTTC	CASSYSEDRRYNEQFF
TRBV7-9	.	TRBJ2-4	many	TGTGCCAGCAGCTTAGTTCCTAACATTCAGTACTTC	CASSLVPNIQYF
TRBV7-2	.	TRBJ2-5	many	TGTGCCAGCAGCTTAGTGACGGGCCAAGAGACCCAGTACTTC	CASSLVTGQETQYF